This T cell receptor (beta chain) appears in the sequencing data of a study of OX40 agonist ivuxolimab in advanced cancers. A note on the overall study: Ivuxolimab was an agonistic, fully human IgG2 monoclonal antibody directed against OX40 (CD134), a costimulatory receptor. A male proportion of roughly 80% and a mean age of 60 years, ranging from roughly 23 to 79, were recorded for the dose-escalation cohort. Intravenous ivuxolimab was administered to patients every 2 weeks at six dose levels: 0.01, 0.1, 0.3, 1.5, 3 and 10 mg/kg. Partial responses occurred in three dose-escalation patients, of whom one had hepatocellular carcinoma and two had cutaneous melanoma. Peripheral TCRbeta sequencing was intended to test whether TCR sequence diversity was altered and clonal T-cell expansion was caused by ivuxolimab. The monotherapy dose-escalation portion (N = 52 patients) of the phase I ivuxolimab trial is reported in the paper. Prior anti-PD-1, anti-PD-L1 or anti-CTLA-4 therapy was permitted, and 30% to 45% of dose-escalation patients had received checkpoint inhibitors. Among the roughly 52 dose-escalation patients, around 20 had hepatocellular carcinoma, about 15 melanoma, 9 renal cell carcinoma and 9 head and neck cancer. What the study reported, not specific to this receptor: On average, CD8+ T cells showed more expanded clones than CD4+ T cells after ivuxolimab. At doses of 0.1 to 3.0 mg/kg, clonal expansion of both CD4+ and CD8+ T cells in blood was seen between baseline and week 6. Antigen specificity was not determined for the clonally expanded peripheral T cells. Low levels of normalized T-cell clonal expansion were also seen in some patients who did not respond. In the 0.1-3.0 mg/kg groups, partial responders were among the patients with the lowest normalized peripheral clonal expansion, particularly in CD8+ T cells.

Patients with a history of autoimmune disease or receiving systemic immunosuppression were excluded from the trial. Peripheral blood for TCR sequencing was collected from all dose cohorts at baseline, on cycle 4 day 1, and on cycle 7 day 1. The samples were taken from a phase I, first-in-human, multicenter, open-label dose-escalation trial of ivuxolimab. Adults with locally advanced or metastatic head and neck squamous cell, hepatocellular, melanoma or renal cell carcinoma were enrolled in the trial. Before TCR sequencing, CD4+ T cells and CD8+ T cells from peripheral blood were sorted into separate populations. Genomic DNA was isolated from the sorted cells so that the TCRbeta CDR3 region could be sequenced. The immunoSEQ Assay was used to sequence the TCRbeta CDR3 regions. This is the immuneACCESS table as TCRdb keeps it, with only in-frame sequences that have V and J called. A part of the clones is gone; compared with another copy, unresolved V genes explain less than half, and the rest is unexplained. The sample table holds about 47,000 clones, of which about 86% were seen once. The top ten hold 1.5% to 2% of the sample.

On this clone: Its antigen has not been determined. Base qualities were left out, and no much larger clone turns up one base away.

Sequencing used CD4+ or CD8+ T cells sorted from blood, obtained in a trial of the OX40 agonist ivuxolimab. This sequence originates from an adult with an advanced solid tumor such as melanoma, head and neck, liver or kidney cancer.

The CDR3 amino acid sequence is: CASSPGGYLEQYF. The sequenced DNA: TGTGCCAGCAGCCCAGGGGGATACCTGGAGCAGTACTTC. This chain joins TRBV7-8 to TRBJ2-7, with 7 central nucleotides matching TRBD1. Germline trimming: 5 bases from V, 7 bases from J; junction bases outside gene matches: 8. The germline V gene gives CDR1 as SGHVS and CDR2 as FQNEAQ. The CDR3 has 13 amino acids, counting the end cysteine and phenylalanine. Only the CDR3 region is kept as DNA, spanning 39 bases read in frame from base 1. Here the CDR3 is joined to the reference TRBV7-8 and TRBJ2-7 genes, and the full variable domain is: GAGVSQSPRYKVAKRGQDVALRCDPISGHVSLFWYQQALGQGPEFLTYFQNEAQLDKSGLPSDRFFAERPEGSVSTLKIQRTQQEDSAVYLCASSPGGYLEQYFGPGTRLTVT.